The clone carrying this TCR beta chain occurred many times. Its antigen is not known. Trimming cost V 2 bases and J 11 bases, with 19 bases left between them. The CDR3 totals 15 residues. TCRdb independently ran MiXCR on the 5' RACE reads; one entry per CDR3 protein. This table holds about 240,000 distinct CDR3 sequences, approximately 12% found once. These data originate in a study of CD8 T cells in ankylosing spondylitis. Findings and limits, study-wide: Peripheral blood samples showed relatively rare disease-linked clones, and these clones were CD8+. Eight or nine highly homologous variants made up a TCR beta motif that seemed to typify ankylosing spondylitis blood.

Sequencing used blood, either unsorted or a sorted T cell fraction (not recorded which). The sequence was obtained from a male donor with ankylosing spondylitis or in good health (not recorded which). The chain carries TRBV12-3 or TRBV12-4 and TRBJ1-5, with D possibly TRBD1 on 5 matching bases. CDR3 loop: CASSLRQGFPPAQHF. The CDR3 bases are TGTGCCAGCAGTTTAAGGCAGGGTTTCCCTCCGGCCCAGCATTTT.